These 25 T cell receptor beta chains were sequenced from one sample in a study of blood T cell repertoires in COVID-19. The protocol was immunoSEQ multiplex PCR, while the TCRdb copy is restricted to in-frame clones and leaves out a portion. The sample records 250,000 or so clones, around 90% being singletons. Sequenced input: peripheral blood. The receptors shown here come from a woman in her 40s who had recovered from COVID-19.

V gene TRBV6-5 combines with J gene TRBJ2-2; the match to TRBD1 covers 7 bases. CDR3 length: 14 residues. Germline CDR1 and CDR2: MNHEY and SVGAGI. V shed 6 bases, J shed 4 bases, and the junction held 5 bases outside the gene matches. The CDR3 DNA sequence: TGTGCCAGCAGACCCGACAGGGCCACCGGGGAGCTGTTTTTT. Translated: CASRPDRATGELFF.

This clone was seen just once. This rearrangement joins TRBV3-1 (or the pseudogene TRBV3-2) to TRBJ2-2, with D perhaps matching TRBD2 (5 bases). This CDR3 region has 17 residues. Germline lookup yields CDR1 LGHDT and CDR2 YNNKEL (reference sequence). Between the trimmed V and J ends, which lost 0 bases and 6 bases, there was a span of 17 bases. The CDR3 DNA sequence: TGTGCCAGCAGCCAAGAGCCAGCGGCCGGATGGGCCGGGGAGCTGTTTTTT. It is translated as CASSQEPAAGWAGELFF.

CDR3: CASSKRGTSSYEQYF. CDR3 DNA: TGTGCCAGCAGCAAAAGGGGGACAAGCTCTTACGAGCAGTACTTC. The chain employs TRBV7-9 and TRBJ2-7; a possible D gene is TRBD1 (6 bases). Germline loops: CDR1 SEHNR, CDR2 FQNEAQ (reference sequence). The CDR3 covers 15 residues. Trimming took off 5 bases at V and 4 bases at J, with 18 bases between the two ends.

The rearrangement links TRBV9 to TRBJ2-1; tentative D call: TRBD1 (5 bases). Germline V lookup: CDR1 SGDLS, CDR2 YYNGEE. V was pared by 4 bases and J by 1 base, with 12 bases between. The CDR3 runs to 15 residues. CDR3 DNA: TGTGCCAGCAGCCCCCGACAGTTTTCCTACAATGAGCAGTTCTTC. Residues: CASSPRQFSYNEQFF.

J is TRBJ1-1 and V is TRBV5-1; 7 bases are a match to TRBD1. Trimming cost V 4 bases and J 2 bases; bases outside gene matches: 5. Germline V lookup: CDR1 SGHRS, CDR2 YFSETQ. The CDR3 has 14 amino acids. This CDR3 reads CASSADRDNTEAFF. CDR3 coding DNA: TGCGCCAGCAGCGCCGACAGGGATAACACTGAAGCTTTCTTT.

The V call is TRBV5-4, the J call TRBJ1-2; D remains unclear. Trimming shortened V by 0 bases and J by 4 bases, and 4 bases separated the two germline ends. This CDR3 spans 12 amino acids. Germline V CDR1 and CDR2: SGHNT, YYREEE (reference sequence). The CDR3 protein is CASSLVAYGYTF. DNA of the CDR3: TGTGCCAGCAGCTTGGTGGCCTATGGCTACACCTTC.

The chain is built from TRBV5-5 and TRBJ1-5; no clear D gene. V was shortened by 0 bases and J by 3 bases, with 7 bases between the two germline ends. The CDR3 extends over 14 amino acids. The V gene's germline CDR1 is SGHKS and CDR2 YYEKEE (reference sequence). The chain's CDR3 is CASSLGQANQPQHF. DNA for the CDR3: TGTGCCAGCAGCTTGGGGCAGGCCAATCAGCCCCAGCATTTT.

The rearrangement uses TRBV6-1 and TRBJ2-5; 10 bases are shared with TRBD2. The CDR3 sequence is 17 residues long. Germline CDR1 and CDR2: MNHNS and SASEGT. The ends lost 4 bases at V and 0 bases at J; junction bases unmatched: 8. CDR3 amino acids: CASSGRTSGPYQETQYF. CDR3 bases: TGTGCCAGCAGTGGACGGACTAGCGGCCCGTACCAAGAGACCCAGTACTTC.

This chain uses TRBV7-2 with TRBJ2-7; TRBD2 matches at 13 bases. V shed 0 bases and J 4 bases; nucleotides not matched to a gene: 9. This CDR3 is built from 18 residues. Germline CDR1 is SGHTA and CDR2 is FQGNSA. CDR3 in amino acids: CASSLAPQLAGGGYEQYF. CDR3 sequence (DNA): TGTGCCAGCAGCTTAGCGCCCCAACTAGCGGGGGGGGGTTACGAGCAGTACTTC.

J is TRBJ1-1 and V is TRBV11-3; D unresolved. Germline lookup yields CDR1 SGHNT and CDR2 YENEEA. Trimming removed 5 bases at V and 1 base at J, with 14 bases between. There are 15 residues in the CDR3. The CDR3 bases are TGTGCCAGCAGCCCACCCAGGATATCGAACACTGAAGCTTTCTTT. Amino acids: CASSPPRISNTEAFF.

CDR3 sequence reads: CASSPGRQETQYF. The CDR3 DNA reads TGTGCCAGCAGCCCCGGCAGGCAAGAGACCCAGTACTTC. The gene calls are TRBV12-3 or TRBV12-4 and TRBJ2-5; D unresolved. The CDR3 sequence is 13 residues long. Trimming cost V 6 bases and J 2 bases, with 10 bases left between them.

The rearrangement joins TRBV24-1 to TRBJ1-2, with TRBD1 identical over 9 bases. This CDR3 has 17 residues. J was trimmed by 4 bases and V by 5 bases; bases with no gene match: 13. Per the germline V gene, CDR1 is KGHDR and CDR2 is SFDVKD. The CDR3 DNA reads TGTGCCACCAGTGCCCCCGGACAGGGGACTTCGAGCTATGGCTACACCTTC. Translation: CATSAPGQGTSSYGYTF.

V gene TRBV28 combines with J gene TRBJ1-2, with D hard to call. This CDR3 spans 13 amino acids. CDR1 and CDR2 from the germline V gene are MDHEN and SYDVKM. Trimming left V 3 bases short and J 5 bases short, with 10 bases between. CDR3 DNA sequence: TGTGCCAGCAGTTTGGTGACTTCGTATGGCTACACCTTC. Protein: CASSLVTSYGYTF.

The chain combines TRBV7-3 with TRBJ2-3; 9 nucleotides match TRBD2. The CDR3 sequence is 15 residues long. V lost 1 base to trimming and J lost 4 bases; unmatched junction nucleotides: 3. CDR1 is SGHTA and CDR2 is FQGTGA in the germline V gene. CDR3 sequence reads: CASSLSGRGPDTQYF. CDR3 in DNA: TGTGCCAGCAGCTTAAGCGGGAGGGGGCCAGATACGCAGTATTTT.

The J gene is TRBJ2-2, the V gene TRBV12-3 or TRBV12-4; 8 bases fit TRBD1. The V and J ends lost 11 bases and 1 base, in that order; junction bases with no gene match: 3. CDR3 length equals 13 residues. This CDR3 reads CAATGGNTGELFF. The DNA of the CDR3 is TGTGCCGCAACAGGGGGGAACACCGGGGAGCTGTTTTTT.

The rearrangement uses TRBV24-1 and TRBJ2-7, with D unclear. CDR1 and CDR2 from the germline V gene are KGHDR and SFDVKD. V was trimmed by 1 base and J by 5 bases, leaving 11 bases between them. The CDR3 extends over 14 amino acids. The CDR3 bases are TGTGCCACCAGTGATTTTAACAGTCCTGACGAGCAGTACTTC. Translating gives CATSDFNSPDEQYF.

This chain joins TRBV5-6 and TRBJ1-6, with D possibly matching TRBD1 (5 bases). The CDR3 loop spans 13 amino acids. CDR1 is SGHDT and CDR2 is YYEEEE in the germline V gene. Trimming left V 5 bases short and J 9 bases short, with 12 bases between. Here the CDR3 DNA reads TGTGCCAGCAGTTCCCTCAGGGTTTCACCCCTCCACTTT. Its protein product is CASSSLRVSPLHF.

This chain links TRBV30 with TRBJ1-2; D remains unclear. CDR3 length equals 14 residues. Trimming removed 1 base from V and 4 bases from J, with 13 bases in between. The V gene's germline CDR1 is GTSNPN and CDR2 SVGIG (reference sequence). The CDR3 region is CAWSAAGRLYGYTF. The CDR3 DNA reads TGTGCCTGGAGTGCCGCGGGGAGGCTCTATGGCTACACCTTC.

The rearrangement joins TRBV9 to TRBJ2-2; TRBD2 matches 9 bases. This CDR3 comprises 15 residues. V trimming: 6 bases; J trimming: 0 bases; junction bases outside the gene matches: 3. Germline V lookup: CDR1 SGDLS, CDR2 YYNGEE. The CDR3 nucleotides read TGTGCCAGCAACAGCGGGAGGTCGAACACCGGGGAGCTGTTTTTT. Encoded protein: CASNSGRSNTGELFF.

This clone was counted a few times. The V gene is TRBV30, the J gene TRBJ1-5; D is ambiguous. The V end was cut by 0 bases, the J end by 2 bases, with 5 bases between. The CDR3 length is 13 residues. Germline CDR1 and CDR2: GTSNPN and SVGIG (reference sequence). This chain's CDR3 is CAWSVLGNQPQHF. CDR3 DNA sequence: TGTGCCTGGAGTGTACTGGGCAATCAGCCCCAGCATTTT.

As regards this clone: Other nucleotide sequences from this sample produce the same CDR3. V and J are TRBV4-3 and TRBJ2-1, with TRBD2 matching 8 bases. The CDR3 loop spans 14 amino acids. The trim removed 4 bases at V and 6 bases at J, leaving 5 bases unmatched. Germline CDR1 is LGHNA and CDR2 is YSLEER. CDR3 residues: CASSPGLASNEQFF. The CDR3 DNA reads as TGCGCCAGCAGCCCAGGACTAGCCTCCAATGAGCAGTTCTTC.

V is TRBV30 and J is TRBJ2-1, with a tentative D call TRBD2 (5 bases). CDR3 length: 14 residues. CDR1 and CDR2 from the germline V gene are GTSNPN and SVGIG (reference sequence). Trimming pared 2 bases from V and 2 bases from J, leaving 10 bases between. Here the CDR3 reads CAWSSTGTYNEQFF. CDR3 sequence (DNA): TGTGCCTGGAGTTCCACCGGGACCTACAATGAGCAGTTCTTC. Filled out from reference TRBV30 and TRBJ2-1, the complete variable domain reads SQTIHQWPATLVQPVGSPLSLECTVEGTSNPNLYWYRQAAGRGLQLLFYSVGIGQISSEVPQNLSASRPQDRQFILSSKKLLLSDSGFYLCAWSSTGTYNEQFFGPGTRLTVL.

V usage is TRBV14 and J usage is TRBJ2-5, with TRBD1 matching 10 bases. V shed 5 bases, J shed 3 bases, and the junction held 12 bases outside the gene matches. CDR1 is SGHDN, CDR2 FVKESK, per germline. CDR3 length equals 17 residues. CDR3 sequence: CASSGVEGQGYKETQYF. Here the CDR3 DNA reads TGTGCCAGCAGCGGAGTGGAGGGACAGGGGTACAAAGAGACCCAGTACTTC.

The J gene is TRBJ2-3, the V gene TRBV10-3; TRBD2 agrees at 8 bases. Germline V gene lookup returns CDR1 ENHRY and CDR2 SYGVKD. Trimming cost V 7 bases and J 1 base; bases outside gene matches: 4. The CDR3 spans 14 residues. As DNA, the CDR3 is TGTGCCATCACCCCGACTAGCGGCACAGATACGCAGTATTTT. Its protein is CAITPTSGTDTQYF.

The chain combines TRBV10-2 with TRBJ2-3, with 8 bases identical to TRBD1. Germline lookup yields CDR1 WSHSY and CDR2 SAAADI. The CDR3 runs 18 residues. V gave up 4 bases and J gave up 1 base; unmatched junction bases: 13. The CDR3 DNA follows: TGCGCCAGCAGTGGGGGGCGTCAGGGGGCTAGGGGCACAGATACGCAGTATTTT. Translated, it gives CASSGGRQGARGTDTQYF.